This entry is about one T cell receptor beta chain. The antigen remains undetermined. The record originates from a study of T cell responses to AZD1222 COVID-19 vaccine. Findings and caveats of the study: Repertoire collection took place solely once the T cell response had peaked. Elevations in Spike-specific TCR breadth and depth followed administration of two AZD1222 doses.

The length of the CDR3 is 15 residues. V gave up 4 bases and J gave up 4 bases, with 16 bases separating them. The germline V gene encodes CDR1 SGHTA and CDR2 FQGNSA. TCRdb's table, derived via immunoSEQ multiplex PCR, lists solely in-frame clones and lacks some. The sample holds around 120,000 clones, around 85% seen once. The TCR comes from an adult in good health. The chain couples TRBV7-2 to TRBJ1-1; D unresolved. The starting material was peripheral blood, obtained on day 0 of MenACWY control vaccination. CDR3 in amino acids: CASSWLQNFPTEAFF. The CDR3, as DNA: TGTGCCAGCAGCTGGCTTCAAAATTTCCCCACTGAAGCTTTCTTT.